This T cell receptor (beta chain) comes out of a study of cytotoxic CD8 clonotypes in ibrutinib-treated CLL. Overall study: The subjects consisted of eleven to twelve relapsed/refractory and roughly 15 treatment-naive individuals, with 17 IGHV unmutated. Responses comprised 24 partial and 2 complete; at median approximately 68 months, 14 remained remitted and some twelve progressed. General study findings and limits: Public clonotypes, rarely seen, contracted or held steady on treatment.

Trimming left V 6 bases short and J 0 bases short, with 11 bases between. The germline CDR1 and CDR2 sequences are MNHEY and SVGAGI. The CDR3 runs 14 residues. Sequenced by immunoSEQ multiplex PCR; TCRdb stores in-frame clones only, minus some. Here the sample spans 20,000 or so clones, about 84% being singletons. As to this clone: The antigen is unknown.

Sequencing used PBMCs, obtained before ibrutinib treatment. V is TRBV6-5 and J is TRBJ1-2, with D unresolved. The TCR originated in a human donor with chronic lymphocytic leukemia. The DNA of the CDR3 is TGTGCCAGCAGCCGTCCGGGCACTAACTATGGCTACACCTTC. Translated, it gives CASSRPGTNYGYTF.